One and the same sample provided the 12 T cell receptor beta chains below, sequenced in a study of blood T cell repertoires in COVID-19. TCRdb's table, derived via immunoSEQ multiplex PCR, lists solely in-frame clones and lacks some. This sample yields around 40,000 clones, of which 80% are seen a single time; roughly 35% belongs to the top ten. Sequenced sample: peripheral blood. The origin of the receptors is a man of 80 years or more with active or convalescent COVID-19.

The chain joins TRBV9 to TRBJ2-7, with TRBD1 matching over 8 bases. The ends lost 7 bases at V and 7 bases at J; junction bases unmatched: 31. Germline-derived CDR1 and CDR2 are SGDLS and YYNGEE. The length of the CDR3 is 20 residues. CDR3 protein: CASPQGARPLTTPLSTEQYF. The CDR3, as DNA: TGTGCCAGCCCTCAGGGGGCGCGTCCCCTGACAACCCCCCTATCGACGGAGCAGTACTTC.

The chain is built from TRBV29-1 and TRBJ1-6, with D possibly matching TRBD1 (5 bases). With 8 bases removed from V and 14 bases from J, the gap between germline ends came to 13 bases. CDR1 is SQVTM, CDR2 ANQGSEA, per germline. CDR3 length: 10 amino acids. The CDR3 is CSSRGDALHF. Written as DNA, the CDR3 is TGCAGCTCCCGGGGGGACGCCCTCCACTTT. The full variable domain, completed using reference TRBV29-1 and TRBJ1-6, is SAVISQKPSRDICQRGTSLTIQCQVDSQVTMMFWYRQQPGQSLTLIATANQGSEATYESGFVIDKFPISRPNLTFSTLTVSNMSPEDSSIYLCSSRGDALHFGNGTRLTVT.

This rearrangement joins TRBV12-3 or TRBV12-4 to TRBJ2-7; 9 nucleotides align to TRBD2. The ends lost 5 bases at V and 7 bases at J; junction bases unmatched: 3. The CDR3 runs to 12 residues. This CDR3 reads CASSGTSREQYF. CDR3 coding DNA: TGTGCCAGCAGTGGGACTAGCAGGGAGCAGTACTTC.

This clone was seen once. The chain employs TRBV20-1 and TRBJ2-7, with 8 bases aligning to TRBD2. CDR1 is DFQATT, CDR2 SNEGSKA, per germline (reference sequence). V was clipped by 3 bases and J by 0 bases; unmatched bases: 4. The CDR3 spans 14 residues. The CDR3 protein is CSASERGSSYEQYF. DNA for the CDR3: TGCAGTGCTAGTGAGCGGGGGAGCTCCTACGAGCAGTACTTC.

The chain recombines TRBV5-1 with TRBJ2-1; a weak D match, TRBD1 (5 bases). The CDR3 has 17 amino acids. The V and J ends lost 4 bases and 2 bases respectively, with 19 bases between them. The germline CDR1 and CDR2 sequences are SGHRS and YFSETQ. CDR3 nucleotides: TGCGCCAGCAGCCCGGCTCGTGGGGCGAACGCCTACAATGAGCAGTTCTTC. Amino acid sequence: CASSPARGANAYNEQFF.

This clone was observed a single time. This chain uses TRBV10-3 with TRBJ2-2; tentative D call: TRBD1 (6 bases). The CDR3 is made up of 17 amino acids. Germline values: CDR1 ENHRY, CDR2 SYGVKD. The V end lost 0 bases, the J end lost 1 base, and 12 bases lay between the germline ends. The chain's CDR3 is CAISESARGKNTGELFF. The CDR3 DNA reads TGTGCCATCAGTGAGTCAGCCAGGGGCAAGAACACCGGGGAGCTGTTTTTT.

The chain carries TRBV6-1 and TRBJ1-6, with 7 bases fitting TRBD1. The germline gives CDR1 MNHNS, CDR2 SASEGT. The junction had 9 bases not matched to a gene; V was cut back by 4 bases and J by 3 bases. This CDR3 has 17 amino acids. DNA of the CDR3: TGTGCCAGCAGTGTATACAGGGGCGCCTTCTATAATTCACCCCTCCACTTT. Translation: CASSVYRGAFYNSPLHF.

The chain links TRBV7-3 to TRBJ2-3; D perhaps matches TRBD2 (7 bases). From germline, CDR1 is SGHTA and CDR2 FQGTGA. With 5 bases removed from V and 4 bases from J, the gap between germline ends came to 10 bases. The CDR3 is 13 residues long. DNA of the CDR3: TGTGCCAGCAGCGGGGGGGCCCCAGATACGCAGTATTTT. Amino acid sequence: CASSGGAPDTQYF.

This clone was counted a single time. The chain joins TRBV5-1 to TRBJ1-1; D remains ambiguous. Germline values: CDR1 SGHRS, CDR2 YFSETQ. V lost 0 bases and J lost 4, with 13 bases in between. The CDR3 is 15 amino acids. CDR3 nucleotides: TGCGCCAGCAGCTTGGTTGAGGGTGGGAGCACTGAAGCTTTCTTT. Protein product: CASSLVEGGSTEAFF.

The gene calls are TRBV5-1 and TRBJ2-3, with 11 bases aligning to TRBD2. V lost 0 bases and J lost 4; bases outside the gene matches: 10. Germline V gene data show CDR1 as SGHRS and CDR2 as YFSETQ. CDR3 length: 18 residues. The CDR3 region has the DNA TGCGCCAGCAGCTTGGACGGGACTAGCGGTGGGGGGGCAGATACGCAGTATTTT. It codes for CASSLDGTSGGGADTQYF.

This clone has more than one count but fewer than ten. The V and J genes are TRBV19 and TRBJ1-5, with unresolved D. Trimming cost V 1 base and J 1 base, with 8 bases left between them. Germline V gene sequence: CDR1 LNHDA, CDR2 SQIVND (reference sequence). This CDR3 is built from 15 residues. CDR3 sequence: CASSIGWPSNQPQHF. In nucleotides, the CDR3 is TGTGCCAGTAGTATAGGGTGGCCGAGCAATCAGCCCCAGCATTTT. Combining the CDR3 with reference TRBV19 and TRBJ1-5 gives the whole variable domain DGGITQSPKYLFRKEGQNVTLSCEQNLNHDAMYWYRQDPGQGLRLIYYSQIVNDFQKGDIAEGYSVSREKKESFPLTVTSAQKNPTAFYLCASSIGWPSNQPQHFGDGTRLSIL.

The rearrangement uses TRBV4-3 and TRBJ2-1; a weak D match, TRBD1 (7 bases). This CDR3 is built from 15 residues. Germline CDR1 reads LGHNA; CDR2 reads YSLEER. The V and J ends lost 0 bases and 8 bases respectively, with 14 bases between them. CDR3 in DNA: TGCGCCAGCAGCCAAGAACAGGGGAGGTTTGATGAGCAGTTCTTC. This encodes CASSQEQGRFDEQFF.